This T cell receptor beta chain was documented in a study of early T cells in non-severe SARS-CoV-2 infection. As for the study in general: The chains were unpaired, and the sequenced material was bulk RNA from unsorted whole blood. Findings and caveats of the study: A preference for anti-spike CD8 responses marked VDJdb matching, which missed private and CD4 specificities.

Note on this clonotype: The antigen is not known.

Looked up from germline, CDR1 is SGHRS and CDR2 is YFSETQ. The CDR3 is made up of 15 amino acids. V was clipped by 4 bases and J by 4 bases; unmatched bases: 8. Unique molecular identifiers (one per individual cDNA molecule) were attached. MiXCR, applied by TCRdb to the 5' RACE reads, yields one record per CDR3 protein. The top ten hold about 10% of the sample, which has about 59,000 distinct CDR3 sequences, over 10% seen once. The chain links TRBV5-1 to TRBJ2-1; 7 bases align to TRBD1. The source material was whole blood, sampled at baseline. This receptor was identified in an adult who was a healthcare worker with PCR-confirmed SARS-CoV-2 infection or an uninfected control (not recorded which). CDR3: CASSPSGQAYNEQFF. The DNA of the CDR3 is TGCGCCAGCAGCCCGTCCGGACAGGCTTACAATGAGCAGTTCTTC.